What follows is one TCR beta chain and its context. The antigen it binds to is not known. No base quality information exists; no much larger clone differs at one position. This sample is drawn from a study of OX40 agonist ivuxolimab in advanced cancers. Turning to the overall study: The costimulatory receptor OX40 (CD134) was targeted by ivuxolimab, a fully human IgG2 agonistic monoclonal antibody. Intravenous ivuxolimab was administered to patients every 2 weeks at six dose levels: 0.01, 0.1, 0.3, 1.5, 3 and 10 mg/kg. Of the approximately 50 dose-escalation patients, hepatocellular carcinoma was present in about 20, melanoma in roughly 15, renal cell carcinoma in 9 and head and neck cancer in 9. In the dose-escalation cohort, 82.7% of patients were male, and the mean age was roughly 60 years, with a range of 23 to 79. Patients were allowed to have had prior anti-PD-1, anti-PD-L1 or anti-CTLA-4 therapy, and around 41% of the dose-escalation patients had previously received checkpoint inhibitors. Partial responses occurred in three dose-escalation patients, of whom one had hepatocellular carcinoma and two had cutaneous melanoma. Peripheral TCRbeta sequencing was intended to test whether TCR sequence diversity was altered and clonal T-cell expansion was caused by ivuxolimab. The paper covers the monotherapy dose-escalation part of the phase I ivuxolimab trial, which included N of about 51 patients. General study outcomes and caveats: At doses of 0.1 to 3.0 mg/kg, clonal expansion of both CD4+ and CD8+ blood T cells was observed from baseline to week 6. Which antigens the clonally expanded peripheral T cells were specific for was not determined. Low levels of normalized T-cell clonal expansion were also seen in some patients who did not respond. After ivuxolimab, more expanded clones were found on average in CD8+ T cells than in CD4+ T cells. In the 0.1-3.0 mg/kg groups, partial responders were among the patients with the lowest normalized peripheral clonal expansion, particularly in CD8+ T cells.

The trial excluded patients who had a history of autoimmune disease or who were on systemic immunosuppression. Peripheral blood for TCR sequencing was collected from all dose cohorts at baseline, on cycle 4 day 1, and on cycle 7 day 1. Samples came from an open-label, multicenter, first-in-human phase I dose-escalation trial of ivuxolimab. The trial enrolled adults with locally advanced or metastatic head and neck squamous cell, hepatocellular, melanoma or renal cell carcinoma. CD4+ and CD8+ T cells were sorted separately from peripheral blood before TCR sequencing. The trim is 0 bases for V and 3 bases for J, with a gap of 12 bases between the germline ends. CDR1 and CDR2 are drawn from the germline V gene: SGHRS, YFSETQ. The CDR3 spans 16 residues, from the cysteine through the phenylalanine. CDR3 DNA only is kept here, 48 bases in frame from base 1. To sequence the TCRbeta CDR3 region, genomic DNA was isolated from the sorted cells. The immunoSEQ Assay was used for sequencing of TCRbeta CDR3 regions. As stored in TCRdb, this immuneACCESS dataset retains in-frame rearrangements with V and J assigned. A fraction of the clones does not appear; measured against another copy, unresolved V genes explain less than half of the discrepancy, and the remainder lacks a known reason. The sample data list 90,000 to 150,000 clones, and over 75% of these were observed just once. The top ten constitute around 0.53% of the sample.

This TCR came from an adult with an advanced solid tumor such as melanoma, head and neck, liver or kidney cancer. Sequenced material: CD4+ or CD8+ T cells sorted from blood, taken in a trial of the OX40 agonist ivuxolimab. The sequence is built from TRBV5-1 and TRBJ2-2; the D region possibly corresponds to TRBD2 (6 bases align). The CDR3 reads as follows: CASSLAASVDTGELFF. The sequenced DNA is TGCGCCAGCAGCTTGGCGGCTAGCGTCGACACCGGGGAGCTGTTTTTT. Here the CDR3 is joined to the reference TRBV5-1 and TRBJ2-2 genes, and the full variable domain is: KAGVTQTPRYLIKTRGQQVTLSCSPISGHRSVSWYQQTPGQGLQFLFEYFSETQRNKGNFPGRFSGRQFSNSRSEMNVSTLELGDSALYLCASSLAASVDTGELFFGEGSRLTVL.